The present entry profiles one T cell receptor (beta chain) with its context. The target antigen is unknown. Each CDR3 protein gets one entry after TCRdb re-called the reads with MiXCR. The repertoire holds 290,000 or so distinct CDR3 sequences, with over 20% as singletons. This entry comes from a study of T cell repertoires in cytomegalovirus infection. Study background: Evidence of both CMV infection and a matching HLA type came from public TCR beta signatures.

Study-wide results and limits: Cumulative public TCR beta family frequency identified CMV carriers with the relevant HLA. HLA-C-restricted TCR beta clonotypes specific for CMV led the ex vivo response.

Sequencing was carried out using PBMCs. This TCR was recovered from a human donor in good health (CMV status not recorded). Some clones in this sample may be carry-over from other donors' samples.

The DNA of the CDR3 is TGTGCCAGTAGACCTAGTAGCGGAGGGCCCTACAATGAGCAGTTCTTC. Residues: CASRPSSGGPYNEQFF. The J gene is TRBJ2-1, the V gene TRBV19, with D tentatively TRBD2 (6 bases). Germline V gene lookup returns CDR1 LNHDA and CDR2 SQIVND (reference sequence). Trimming shortened V by 6 bases and J by 2 bases, and 17 bases separated the two germline ends. This CDR3 comprises 16 residues.